The rows below give T cell receptor beta chains drawn from one sample of a study of graft-versus-host responses after intestinal transplantation. Data came from immunoSEQ multiplex PCR; TCRdb stores just in-frame clones and leaves some out. The sample includes 25,000 to 35,000 clones, 87% seen only once; the top ten take around 10%. The sample in question was PBMCs, obtained about 420 days after intestinal transplantation. The receptors here all came from a human patient who received an intestinal transplant, so some T cells may come from the graft donor. CDR3s include the opening cysteine and the closing phenylalanine or tryptophan. The order of the fields is clone size, J gene, D gene, V gene, CDR3 protein, CDR3 DNA. D genes are given only for firm matches. Size tells how often a clone was seen (once, few, many) or the class of an expanded clone, and some rows leave it out.

size: -; J: TRBJ2-2; D: -; V: TRBV5-4; CDR3: CASSFRWQGITGELFF; DNA: TGTGCCAGCAGCTTTCGGTGGCAGGGGATTACCGGGGAGCTGTTTTTT
size: -; J: TRBJ1-1; D: TRBD1; V: TRBV5-1; CDR3: CASSLGPQGAPGNTEAFF; DNA: TGCGCCAGCAGCTTGGGGCCCCAGGGGGCGCCGGGTAATACTGAAGCTTTCTTT
size: few; J: TRBJ1-1; D: TRBD1; V: TRBV5-1; CDR3: CASSLTGFTEAFF; DNA: TGTGCCAGCAGCTTGACAGGGTTCACTGAAGCTTTCTTT
size: few; J: TRBJ2-3; D: -; V: TRBV7-8; CDR3: CASTGATDTQYF; DNA: TGTGCCAGCACGGGGGCCACAGATACGCAGTATTTT
size: -; J: TRBJ2-3; D: -; V: TRBV7-9; CDR3: CASSPNLADSTDTQYF; DNA: TGTGCCAGCAGCCCGAATCTAGCAGATAGCACAGATACGCAGTATTTT
size: once; J: TRBJ1-2; D: -; V: TRBV6-1; CDR3: CASSESSGYTF; DNA: TGTGCCAGCAGTGAATCGTCCGGCTACACCTTC
size: -; J: TRBJ1-6; D: -; V: TRBV30; CDR3: CAWRLGYSYNSPLHF; DNA: TGTGCCTGGAGGTTGGGGTACTCCTATAATTCACCCCTCCACTTT
size: -; J: TRBJ1-2; D: -; V: TRBV7-9; CDR3: CASSLTGLYGYTF; DNA: TGTGCCAGCAGCTTGACAGGTCTCTATGGCTACACCTTC
size: few; J: TRBJ1-1; D: -; V: TRBV6-1; CDR3: CASTGHGGQNTEAFF; DNA: TGTGCCAGCACCGGACATGGTGGTCAGAACACTGAAGCTTTCTTT
size: -; J: TRBJ2-1; D: TRBD2; V: TRBV5-1; CDR3: CASSWTSGGFYNEQFF; DNA: TGCGCCAGCAGCTGGACTAGCGGGGGGTTCTACAATGAGCAGTTCTTC
size: -; J: TRBJ2-4; D: TRBD2; V: TRBV30; CDR3: CACHPGGGWKNIQYF; DNA: TGTGCCTGCCACCCGGGCGGGGGATGGAAAAACATTCAGTACTTC
size: -; J: TRBJ1-3; D: -; V: TRBV4-2; CDR3: CASSPQGSGNTIYF; DNA: TGTGCCAGCAGCCCACAGGGCTCTGGAAACACCATATATTTT
size: -; J: TRBJ2-3; D: -; V: TRBV5-1; CDR3: CASILEPGQNTQYF; DNA: TGCGCCAGCATCCTGGAACCAGGTCAAAATACGCAGTATTTT
size: -; J: TRBJ2-3; D: -; V: TRBV29-1; CDR3: CSVSRTPSTDTQYF; DNA: TGCAGCGTTAGTAGGACACCTTCGACAGATACGCAGTATTTT
size: few; J: TRBJ1-5; D: -; V: TRBV28; CDR3: CASSLGDGDGQPQHF; DNA: TGTGCCAGCAGTTTAGGTGACGGAGACGGTCAGCCCCAGCATTTT
size: -; J: TRBJ1-1; D: -; V: TRBV11-2; CDR3: CASSLAGDRGAFF; DNA: TGTGCCAGCAGCTTAGCGGGAGACCGGGGAGCTTTCTTT
size: -; J: TRBJ1-2; D: -; V: TRBV11-3; CDR3: CASSPSGGREGYTF; DNA: TGTGCCAGCAGCCCCTCCGGGGGAAGGGAGGGCTACACCTTC
size: -; J: TRBJ1-1; D: -; V: TRBV25-1; CDR3: CASSGLPYRAEAFF; DNA: TGTGCCAGCAGTGGGTTGCCGTACAGGGCTGAAGCTTTCTTT
size: -; J: TRBJ2-3; D: -; V: TRBV2; CDR3: CASSDPGDTQYF; DNA: TGTGCCAGCAGTGACCCTGGAGATACGCAGTATTTT
size: -; J: TRBJ2-3; D: -; V: TRBV10-1; CDR3: CASSESTGRDTQYF; DNA: TGCGCCAGCAGTGAGTCGACAGGGAGGGATACGCAGTATTTT
size: -; J: TRBJ1-1; D: TRBD1; V: TRBV6-5; CDR3: CASSPGTGSEAFF; DNA: TGTGCCAGCAGCCCCGGGACAGGGTCTGAAGCTTTCTTT
size: -; J: TRBJ2-3; D: -; V: TRBV7-9; CDR3: CASSLDLFGAYTDTQYF; DNA: TGTGCCAGCAGCTTAGATCTGTTTGGGGCTTACACAGATACGCAGTATTTT
size: -; J: TRBJ1-1; D: -; V: TRBV7-9; CDR3: CASSSLSAEGNTEAFF; DNA: TGTGCCAGCAGCTCACTCTCTGCTGAAGGGAACACTGAAGCTTTCTTT
size: -; J: TRBJ1-5; D: -; V: TRBV19; CDR3: CASSIKNSNQPQHF; DNA: TGTGCCAGTAGTATAAAGAACAGCAATCAGCCCCAGCATTTT
size: -; J: TRBJ2-5; D: TRBD2; V: TRBV19; CDR3: CASSIPIVSGLAGHQETQYF; DNA: TGTGCCAGTAGTATACCGATTGTTAGCGGGCTAGCGGGCCACCAAGAGACCCAGTACTTC
size: -; J: TRBJ2-7; D: TRBD1; V: TRBV2; CDR3: CASSELGQGREQYF; DNA: TGTGCCAGCAGTGAACTCGGACAGGGGAGGGAGCAGTACTTC
size: -; J: TRBJ1-1; D: -; V: TRBV6-5; CDR3: CASGTGPNTEAFF; DNA: TGTGCCAGCGGTACGGGGCCGAACACTGAAGCTTTCTTT
size: -; J: TRBJ2-7; D: -; V: TRBV2; CDR3: CASQDGGTSPYEQYF; DNA: TGTGCCAGCCAAGATGGCGGGACCTCTCCCTACGAGCAGTACTTC
size: -; J: TRBJ2-1; D: TRBD2; V: TRBV11-2; CDR3: CASSLDLAGVPGQFF; DNA: TGTGCCAGCAGCTTAGATCTAGCGGGGGTCCCAGGGCAGTTCTTC
size: -; J: TRBJ2-5; D: TRBD2; V: TRBV5-1; CDR3: CASSRGLAGQETQYF; DNA: TGCGCCAGCAGCCGTGGACTAGCGGGCCAAGAGACCCAGTACTTC
size: -; J: TRBJ2-3; D: -; V: TRBV19; CDR3: CASTPGGGVDTQYF; DNA: TGTGCCAGTACTCCGGGGGGCGGTGTAGATACGCAGTATTTT
size: -; J: TRBJ2-5; D: -; V: TRBV11-2; CDR3: CASSTGHAQETQYF; DNA: TGTGCCAGCAGCACGGGACATGCCCAGGAGACCCAGTACTTC